This TCR beta chain was sequenced during a study of vaccination and CD4 T cells after COVID-19 (dated by TCRdb to the early 2020s). Concerning the study at large: Convalescent patients had a positive SARS-CoV-2 result on nasal swab PCR, and of these patients, several had mild disease and one had severe disease. Two doses of either the Pfizer-BioNTech BNT162b2 vaccine (n=8) or the Moderna mRNA-1273 vaccine (n=2) were administered to participants. The convalescent cohort included six males and four females, with two Hispanic individuals, seven Caucasians, two Asians and one multiracial person. Post-vaccine blood samples were collected a median of about 72 days after the second vaccine dose, ranging from roughly 12 to 241 days. Post-COVID blood samples from convalescent patients were collected a median of around 100 days after diagnosis, with a range of roughly 35 to 161 days. In around nine COVID-19 convalescent patients and several infection-naive healthy vaccine recipients, the spike-specific CD4+ TCR repertoire before mRNA vaccination was compared with the repertoire after mRNA vaccination. Control cultures used a CEFX viral epitope pool as positive control, an HIV-1 Nef peptide pool as negative control, or no peptide. For stimulating the cultures, overlapping spike peptide pools were used, derived from SARS-CoV-2 as well as from the common cold coronaviruses HCoV-NL63, HCoV-OC43 and HCoV-229E.

Here is what the overall study found, with its caveats: Relatively few convalescent patients were included in the study, and early timepoints after natural infection were not analyzed. In convalescent patients, a median around 90% of post-vaccine SARS-CoV-2-reactive clones were detected only after vaccination, suggesting vaccine-specific priming. Although the median number of SARS-CoV-2-reactive clonotypes went up from around 19 after infection to around 39 after vaccination, the increase was not significant. Nearly all vaccine-specific clones in convalescent patients (304 of 307) were mono-reactive for SARS-CoV-2 spike rather than cross-reactive with common cold coronaviruses.

The library came from PCR. DNA from cultured CD4+ T cells was subjected to TCR sequencing with the Oncomine TCR Beta short-read assay at the Johns Hopkins FTIC core. Genomic DNA was extracted from the cultured CD4+ T cells with the QIAamp micro DNA kit. Oncomine TCR Beta libraries made from cultured CD4+ T cells were pooled using unique dual indexes and sequenced on an Illumina iSeq 100. For the original study's pipeline: Non-productive sequences were filtered out, and CDR3s that did not start with C, did not end with F or W, or were shorter than 7 amino acids were discarded. The MANAFEST web application identified antigen-specific clonotypes by comparing peptide-stimulated wells against reference wells and other culture wells. An FDR below 0.05, an odds ratio above 5, and a productive frequency above 0.1% in at least two of three replicate wells were required for clones to be considered positive. A clonotype was classed as cross-reactive if the clonotype showed significant expansion both in SARS-CoV-2 spike wells and in at least one common cold coronavirus spike condition. Levenshtein distances (stringdist) and unrooted phylogenetic trees (ape) in R version 3.6.1 were used to assess CDR3 homology. Using fastp trimming at Q25 and MiXCR clonotype assembly, TCRdb reanalyzed the public sequencing data and kept in-frame beta chains. For every CDR3 protein sequence, its rows merge into one entry that carries the most common genes and DNA. The V and J calls here are based on TCRdb, not the publication. The sample includes 20,000 to 25,000 distinct CDR3 sequences, with about 30% observed a single time. The ten biggest clones cover under 15% of the sample.

As regards this clonotype: Its antigen is not yet known. Base qualities are missing; no much larger clone stands one base away.

The treatment or condition label corresponds to: roughly 11-day PBMC culture with coronavirus spike peptide pools or control peptides (ViraFEST assay). To expand antigen-specific T cells with peptide pools and then pick out the expanded clonotypes through TCR sequencing, the study relied on the ViraFEST assay. The convalescent patients' positive SARS-CoV-2 PCR tests fell between March and December 2020, which was before the Alpha, Beta and Delta variants emerged in the United States. Each well held some 2 million PBMCs cultured with around 9 ug/ml peptide pools in IMDM containing about 5% human AB serum and approximately 10 IU/ml IL-2. Half of the culture medium was replaced with fresh IL-2-containing medium on days 3 and 7. CD4+ T cells were isolated after about nine days of culture through negative selection using the EasySep CD4+ T cell isolation kit. Ficoll-Paque Plus gradient centrifugation was used to isolate PBMCs from whole blood, and the isolated PBMCs were then either used fresh or cryopreserved at -140C. In general, triplicate wells were set up for every culture condition.

The sample was cultured CD4+ T cells from blood. The sequence came from a human donor with COVID-19.

The nucleotides are TGCAGTGCAGGAAAAACAGGGCGGACTGAAGCTTTCTTT. This is translated as CSAGKTGRTEAFF. The V and J genes are TRBV20-1 and TRBJ1-1; TRBD1 is a possible D gene, resting on 6 matching bases. The CDR3, from cysteine to phenylalanine, totals 13 residues. Of all the DNA, just the CDR3 is kept, 39 bases in frame from base 1. A distance of 16 bases separates the germline ends of V and J, which lose 6 bases and 5 bases respectively. The germline V gene (reference sequence) provides CDR1 DFQATT and CDR2 SNEGSKA.